This entry is about one T cell receptor beta chain. These data are taken from a study of blood T cell repertoires in COVID-19. Germline CDR1 reads SGHTA; CDR2 reads FQGNSA. V was pared by 5 bases and J by 10 bases, with 14 bases of the junction left unmatched. The CDR3 covers 16 residues. Clones were sequenced by immunoSEQ multiplex PCR, and TCRdb holds only the in-frame ones, with some missing. Of some 210,000 clones in the sample, approximately 91% are singletons; the top ten hold 5.5% to 6.5%. This TCR was recovered from a man in his 60s who had recovered from COVID-19. Material for sequencing was peripheral blood. The genes are TRBV7-2 and TRBJ2-4, with TRBD2 identical over 10 bases. The DNA of the CDR3 is TGTGCCAGCAGCCGTCAGGGGCTAGCGGGAGACGGTATTCAGTACTTC. Residues: CASSRQGLAGDGIQYF.